The 17 T cell receptor beta chains listed next were all sequenced from one sample in a study of T cell responses to AZD1222 COVID-19 vaccine. Using immunoSEQ multiplex PCR, the repertoire was profiled, and TCRdb retains in-frame clones only, with some absent. The table lists some 150,000 clones, about 89% of them singletons. The sample was peripheral blood, taken 28 days after the second AZD1222 dose. Receptors originate from an adult who received the AZD1222 COVID-19 vaccine.

The chain employs TRBV19 and TRBJ2-1, with a possible D match to TRBD2 (6 bases). Germline V gene data show CDR1 as LNHDA and CDR2 as SQIVND (reference sequence). Trimming pared 5 bases from V and 8 bases from J, leaving 16 bases between. This CDR3 is 14 amino acids long. DNA of the CDR3: TGTGCCAGTAGTGGGGCGGGATCGGTGGATGAGCAGTTCTTC. Its translation is CASSGAGSVDEQFF.

The V call is TRBV7-8, the J call TRBJ1-4, with 8 bases aligning to TRBD1. The V segment lost 6 bases and the J segment 8 bases; nucleotides outside the gene matches: 11. Germline V gene sequence: CDR1 SGHVS, CDR2 FQNEAQ. This CDR3 comprises 15 residues. The CDR3 DNA is TGTGCCAGCAGTTGGTCAGGGGGCCACGGGGAAAAACTGTTTTTT. Translating gives CASSWSGGHGEKLFF.

This CDR3 is CASSYPGGRGWSDNEQFF. In nucleotides, the CDR3 is TGTGCCAGCAGTTACCCAGGGGGGCGCGGATGGTCCGACAATGAGCAGTTCTTC. The chain is built from TRBV6-2 or TRBV6-3 and TRBJ2-1; possibly TRBD1 for D (7 bases). V was clipped by 2 bases and J by 5 bases, with 22 bases between them. This CDR3 is 18 amino acids long. CDR1 MNHEY and CDR2 SVGEGT come from the germline V gene.

This chain joins TRBV6-2 or TRBV6-3 and TRBJ2-7, with 11 bases lining up with TRBD1. The CDR3 runs to 15 residues. V shed 4 bases and J 2 bases; nucleotides not matched to a gene: 4. Germline V gene sequence: CDR1 MNHEY, CDR2 SVGEGT. The CDR3 sequence is CASSSRDRGAYEQYF. In nucleotides, the CDR3 is TGTGCCAGCAGTTCCCGGGACAGGGGGGCCTACGAGCAGTACTTC.

The gene calls are TRBV5-1 and TRBJ2-5; D gene ambiguous. The germline V gene has CDR1 SGHRS and CDR2 YFSETQ. The CDR3 runs 14 residues. Trimming cost V 1 base and J 2 bases, with 9 bases left between them. The CDR3: CASSLLTRQETQYF. As DNA, the CDR3 is TGCGCCAGCAGCTTGTTAACAAGGCAAGAGACCCAGTACTTC.

The CDR3 bases are TGTGCCAGCAGTGGGGGGGCATCTCCCTCTGGGGCCAACGTCCTGACTTTC. Its protein product is CASSGGASPSGANVLTF. The rearrangement links TRBV2 to TRBJ2-6; D is possibly TRBD1 or TRBD2 (6 bases each). The CDR3 consists of 17 residues. In germline, CDR1 is SNHLY, CDR2 FYNNEI. V lost 4 bases to trimming and J lost 0 bases, with 13 bases between them.

The genes are TRBV9 and TRBJ2-2, with 11 bases matching TRBD2. This CDR3 has 16 residues. The germline V gene encodes CDR1 SGDLS and CDR2 YYNGEE. V was pared by 4 bases and J by 7 bases, with 9 bases of the junction left unmatched. CDR3 coding DNA: TGTGCCAGCAGCTTTAGCGGGAGGGCCGGTAGCGGGGAGCTGTTTTTT. This codes for CASSFSGRAGSGELFF.

With respect to this clone: At one of its ends the junction is not consistent with the germline gene, which may arise from a read error. The rearrangement joins TRBV6-2 or TRBV6-3 to TRBJ2-3, with D unresolved. The germline V gene encodes CDR1 MNHEY and CDR2 SVGEGT. This CDR3 has 14 amino acids. The CDR3 DNA reads TGTGCCAGCAGCTACTTTGGCTCCACAGATACGCAGTATTTT. Its translation is CASSYFGSTDTQYF.

The chain carries TRBV6-1 and TRBJ1-5, with a tentative D call TRBD1 (5 bases). CDR3 size: 15 residues. V was trimmed by 2 bases and J by 5 bases, leaving 13 bases between them. Looked up from germline, CDR1 is MNHNS and CDR2 is SASEGT. In DNA, the CDR3 is TGTGCCAGCAGTGAATTTCCAGGGAGACATCAGCCCCAGCATTTT. Translation gives CASSEFPGRHQPQHF.

The rearrangement uses TRBV5-3 and TRBJ1-2; 7 bases are shared with TRBD1. TRBV5-3 falls under the ORF class, with uncertain function. This CDR3 spans 17 amino acids. J was trimmed by 2 bases and V by 3 bases; bases with no gene match: 13. CDR3 nucleotides: TGTGCCAGAAGCTCGTCAACGGACAGGACCTCGAACTATGGCTACACCTTC. Translating it yields CARSSSTDRTSNYGYTF.

The CDR3 loop is CSATDGRDTEAFF. As DNA, the CDR3 is TGCAGTGCTACTGACGGGAGAGACACTGAAGCTTTCTTT. The gene calls are TRBV20-1 and TRBJ1-1; D is unresolved. The CDR3 sequence is 13 residues long. CDR1 DFQATT and CDR2 SNEGSKA come from the germline V gene (reference sequence). Trimming took off 4 bases at V and 3 bases at J, with 12 bases between the two ends.

The table lists this clone with a few counts. The chain links TRBV4-2 to TRBJ1-4; D is ambiguous. Germline V gives CDR1 LGHNA, CDR2 YNFKEQ. This CDR3 is built from 16 residues. Trimming pared 4 bases from V and 3 bases from J, leaving 15 bases between. The CDR3: CASSLRGNPANEKLFF. The CDR3 bases are TGTGCCAGCAGCCTACGGGGTAATCCGGCTAATGAAAAACTGTTTTTT.

The chain is built from TRBV5-4 and TRBJ2-7; 9 nucleotides match TRBD2. Germline lookup yields CDR1 SGHNT and CDR2 YYREEE (reference sequence). The CDR3 length is 17 residues. Losses at the gene ends were 0 bases for V and 0 bases for J; bases not matched to a gene: 7. The CDR3: CASSLELGLANSYEQYF. CDR3 in DNA: TGTGCCAGCAGCTTGGAGCTTGGACTAGCGAACTCCTACGAGCAGTACTTC.

The V gene is TRBV4-3, the J gene TRBJ1-5; 7 bases fit TRBD1. This CDR3 is built from 14 residues. With 4 bases clipped from V and 2 bases from J, the junction kept 2 bases outside the gene matches. Germline values: CDR1 LGHNA, CDR2 YSLEER. CDR3 sequence: CASSPDRGNQPQHF. CDR3 DNA sequence: TGCGCCAGCAGCCCTGACAGGGGCAATCAGCCCCAGCATTTT.

This clone was observed a single time. This chain's CDR3 is CSAEGQGFGGELFF. In DNA, the CDR3 is TGCAGCGCAGAGGGACAGGGGTTTGGCGGGGAGCTGTTTTTT. The rearrangement uses TRBV29-1 and TRBJ2-2; TRBD1 matches at 10 bases. Trimming took 7 bases from V and 7 from J; bases not matched to a gene: 9. Germline CDR1 and CDR2: SQVTM and ANQGSEA. The CDR3 is made up of 14 amino acids.

The genes are TRBV6-5 and TRBJ1-6, with D maybe TRBD1 (5 bases). This CDR3 region has 13 residues. CDR1 MNHEY and CDR2 SVGAGI come from the germline V gene. Trimming left V 0 bases short and J 14 bases short, with 11 bases between. In DNA, the CDR3 is TGTGCCAGCAGTTACTCGGCAGGGAAGGCCCTCCACTTT. This encodes CASSYSAGKALHF.

The genes are TRBV7-9 and TRBJ2-5, with 7 bases matching TRBD1. The V and J ends lost 3 bases and 3 bases, in that order; junction bases with no gene match: 4. The CDR3 runs 14 residues. CDR1 is SEHNR and CDR2 is FQNEAQ in the germline V gene (reference sequence). CDR3 DNA sequence: TGTGCCAGCAGCTTTCGTGACAGGGAAGAGACCCAGTACTTC. Protein product: CASSFRDREETQYF.